Below, 9 T cell receptor beta chains from the same sample are listed, as sequenced in a study of tumor and adjacent non-tumor tissue in lung cancer. A modified ARM-PCR protocol with three rounds of nested PCR amplified TCRbeta. TCRdb itself ran the multiplex PCR reads through MiXCR, one entry per CDR3 protein. The sample contains about 200,000 distinct CDR3 sequences, approximately 74% of which appear only once. No cell sorting was done before RNA was extracted from the tissue. The sample consisted of lung tumor tissue. Receptor source: a man in his 60s with non-small cell lung cancer.

Of note for this clonotype: Its ends do not fully match the called genes, so a read error is possible. The gene calls are TRBV20-1 and TRBJ2-7, with 10 bases identical to TRBD1. CDR1 DFQATT and CDR2 SNEGSKA come from the germline V gene (reference sequence). The length of the CDR3 is 12 residues. The CDR3 DNA reads TGTATTGCGAGACAGGGGGCACACGAGCAGTACTTC. Translation: CIARQGAHEQYF.

This clonotype was detected many times. The rearrangement links TRBV4-3 to TRBJ1-2; the D is unclear. Trimming left V 0 bases short and J 6 bases short, with 14 bases between. This CDR3 contains 15 residues. The germline V gene encodes CDR1 LGHNA and CDR2 YSLEER. The chain's CDR3 is CASSQDNWGGDGYTF. CDR3 coding DNA: TGCGCCAGCAGCCAAGATAATTGGGGTGGTGATGGCTACACCTTC.

V gene TRBV11-2 combines with J gene TRBJ2-3, with 7 bases lining up with TRBD2. Germline CDR1 SGHAT, CDR2 FQNNGV. The CDR3 has 15 residues. The V segment lost 0 bases and the J segment 0 bases; nucleotides outside the gene matches: 0. CDR3 amino acids: CASSLDGRSTDTQYF. The CDR3 nucleotides read TGTGCCAGCAGCTTAGACGGGAGGAGCACAGATACGCAGTATTTT.

Details on this clonotype: Germline and junction disagree at one end, which may indicate a read error. The chain is built from TRBV20-1 and TRBJ1-5; D ambiguous. Germline V gives CDR1 DFQATT, CDR2 SNEGSKA (reference sequence). The CDR3 has 12 amino acids. CDR3: CSVREGGKPQHF. The CDR3 bases are TGCAGTGTTAGGGAAGGCGGTAAGCCACAGCATTTT.

For this clonotype: No conserved phenylalanine or tryptophan ends this CDR3, so it is likely a read error. This chain links TRBV11-3 with TRBJ1-1; maybe TRBD1 (6 bases). V lost 6 bases to trimming and J lost 5 bases, with 13 bases between them. The CDR3 loop spans 13 amino acids. Germline CDR1 is SGHNT and CDR2 is YENEEA. CDR3: CASRKTGNTEAFI. CDR3 coding DNA: TGTGCCAGCAGGAAGACAGGAAATACTGAAGCTTTCATT.

This clonotype has ten or more counts. V gene TRBV20-1 combines with J gene TRBJ2-1; 7 bases fit TRBD1. The length of the CDR3 is 14 residues. With 8 bases clipped from V and 11 bases from J, the junction kept 18 bases outside the gene matches. Germline V gene sequence: CDR1 DFQATT, CDR2 SNEGSKA (reference sequence). This chain's CDR3 is CSIGIPGQLLQQFF. The CDR3 coding sequence is TGCAGTATAGGAATTCCGGGACAGTTATTGCAGCAGTTCTTC.

The chain carries TRBV4-1 and TRBJ2-3; TRBD2 matches 7 bases. CDR3 length equals 16 residues. J was trimmed by 9 bases and V by 4 bases; bases with no gene match: 16. CDR1 MGHRA and CDR2 YSYEKL come from the germline V gene. The CDR3 coding sequence is TGCGCCAGCAGCCCCCGGCCTAGCGGTCAAACGCTAACGCAGTATTTT. Amino acid sequence: CASSPRPSGQTLTQYF.

As regards this clonotype: A much larger clone differs by one base, so this may be a read error. The rearrangement joins TRBV20-1 to TRBJ2-1; TRBD2 agrees at 7 bases. CDR1 DFQATT and CDR2 SNEGSKA come from the germline V gene (reference sequence). The CDR3 consists of 18 residues. CDR3 in amino acids: CSARDQERDLLTYNERFF. DNA of the CDR3: TGCAGTGCTAGAGATCAGGAGCGGGATTTGTTGACCTACAATGAGCGGTTCTTC.

To note about this clonotype: One base away lies a much larger clone, so this may be a sequencing read error. The chain combines TRBV6-5 with TRBJ2-5; the match to TRBD2 covers 8 bases. The junction had 5 bases not matched to a gene; V was cut back by 2 bases and J by 3 bases. The germline CDR1 and CDR2 sequences are MNHEY and SVGAGI. CDR3 length equals 15 residues. The CDR3 is CASSYGRGVEETQYF. As DNA, the CDR3 is TGTGCCAGCAGTTACGGGCGGGGGGTTGAAGAGACCCAGTACTTC.